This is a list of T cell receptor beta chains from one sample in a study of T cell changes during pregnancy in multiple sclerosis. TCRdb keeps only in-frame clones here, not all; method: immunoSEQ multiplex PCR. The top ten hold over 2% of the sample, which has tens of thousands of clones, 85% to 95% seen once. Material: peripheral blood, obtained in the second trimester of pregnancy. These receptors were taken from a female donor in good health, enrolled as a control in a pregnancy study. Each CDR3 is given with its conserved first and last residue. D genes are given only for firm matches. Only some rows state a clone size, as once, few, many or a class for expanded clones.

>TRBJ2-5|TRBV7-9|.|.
TGTGCCAGCAGCTTCGGGGAGACCCAGTACTTC
CASSFGETQYF
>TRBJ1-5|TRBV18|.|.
TGTGCCAGCTCACCCCTAGGTAGCAATCAGCCCCAGCATTTT
CASSPLGSNQPQHF
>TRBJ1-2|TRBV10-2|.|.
TGCGCCAGCGTTGATCAGGACTATGGCTACACCTTC
CASVDQDYGYTF
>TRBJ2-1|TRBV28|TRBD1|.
TGTGCCAGCAGTTCCCCGACAGGGGGCTCCTACAATGAGCAGTTCTTC
CASSSPTGGSYNEQFF
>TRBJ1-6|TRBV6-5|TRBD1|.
TGTGCCAGCAGGGACGGACAGGGGTGGTCACCCCTCCACTTT
CASRDGQGWSPLHF
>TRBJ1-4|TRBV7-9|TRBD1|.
TGTGCCAGCAGCCCGTGGCCCGGGACAGCTAATGAAAAACTGTTTTTT
CASSPWPGTANEKLFF
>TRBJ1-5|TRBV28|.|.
TGTGCCAGCACCGTTAGCAATCAGCCCCAGCATTTT
CASTVSNQPQHF
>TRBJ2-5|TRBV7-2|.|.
TGTGCCAGCAGCTGGCGGGGCCCACAAGAGACCCAGTACTTC
CASSWRGPQETQYF
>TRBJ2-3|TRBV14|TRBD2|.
TGTGCCAGCAGCCACCCTCATTGGGGAGGGGATACAGATACGCAGTATTTT
CASSHPHWGGDTDTQYF
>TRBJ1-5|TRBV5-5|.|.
TGTGCCAGCAGCTTGGGAGTGAGCGCGGATCAGCCCCAGCATTTT
CASSLGVSADQPQHF
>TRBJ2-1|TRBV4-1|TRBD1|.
TGCGCCAGCAGCCAGACAGGGATAGGCTCCTACAATGAGCAGTTCTTC
CASSQTGIGSYNEQFF
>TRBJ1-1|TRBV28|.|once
TGTGCCGCGGGGGCGGTTATGAACACTGAAGCTTTCTTT
CAAGAVMNTEAFF
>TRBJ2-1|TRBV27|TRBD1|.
TGTGCCAGCAGTTTGAACCCCCCGGGACAGGGTCAATGGTCGTCCTACAATGAGCAGTTCTTC
CASSLNPPGQGQWSSYNEQFF
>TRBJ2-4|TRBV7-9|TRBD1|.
TGTGCCAGCAGCCAGACAGGGGGCTCTTTGGCCAAAAACATTCAGTACTTC
CASSQTGGSLAKNIQYF
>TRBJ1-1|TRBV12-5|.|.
TGTGCTAGTGGCCTTACGACAGGGAACACTGAAGCTTTCTTT
CASGLTTGNTEAFF
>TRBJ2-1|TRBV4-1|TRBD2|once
TGCGCCAGCAGCCAGCCGGGACTAGCGGGCTACAATGAGCAGTTCTTC
CASSQPGLAGYNEQFF
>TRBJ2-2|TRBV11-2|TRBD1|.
TGTGCCAGCAGCTTAGCAGGGGGCCTCTCCGGGGAGCTGTTTTTT
CASSLAGGLSGELFF
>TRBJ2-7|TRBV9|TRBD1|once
TGTGCCAGCAGCTTCCGGGACAGGCCTCTCGACGAGCAGTACTTC
CASSFRDRPLDEQYF
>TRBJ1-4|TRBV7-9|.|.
TGTGCCAGCAGCCCGAACCGAGGGGGTGAAAAACTGTTTTTT
CASSPNRGGEKLFF
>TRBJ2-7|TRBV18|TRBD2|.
TGTGCCAGCTCAACTGGACTAGCGGGGTACGAGCAGTACTTC
CASSTGLAGYEQYF
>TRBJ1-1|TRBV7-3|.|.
TGTGCCAGCAGCTTATTCGGGGGTGGACTGAACACTGAAGCTTTCTTT
CASSLFGGGLNTEAFF
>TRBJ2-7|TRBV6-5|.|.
TGTGCCAGCAGTTACTCAGGCCAGGGGTTCCCCTACGAGCAGTACTTC
CASSYSGQGFPYEQYF
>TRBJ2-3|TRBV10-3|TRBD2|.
TGTGCCATCAGTGGGACGAGCGGGGTTCGCACAGATACGCAGTATTTT
CAISGTSGVRTDTQYF
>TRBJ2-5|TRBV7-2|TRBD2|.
TGTGCCAGCAGCATAATCGGGGGGGCGTCCGGCCAAGAGACCCAGTACTTC
CASSIIGGASGQETQYF
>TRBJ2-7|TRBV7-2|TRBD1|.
TGTGCCAGCAGCTTACTCTCGGGACAGGGAAACGAGCAGTACTTC
CASSLLSGQGNEQYF
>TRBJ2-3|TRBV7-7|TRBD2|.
TGTGCTAGCAGCTTGGTCCCCCTAGCGGGGGGGGATTTTGGGGATACGCAGTATTTT
CASSLVPLAGGDFGDTQYF
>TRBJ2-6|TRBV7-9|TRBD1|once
TGTGCCAGCAGCTTATTGACAGGGGCAGCGGTCTCTGGGGCCAACGTCCTGACTTTC
CASSLLTGAAVSGANVLTF
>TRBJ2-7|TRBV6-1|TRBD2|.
TGTGCCAGCAGTGAAACGGGGGGCTCCTACGAGCAGTACTTC
CASSETGGSYEQYF
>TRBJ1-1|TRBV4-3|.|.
TGCGCCAGCAGCCGAGACGAGACAGTCCTCACTGAAGCTTTCTTT
CASSRDETVLTEAFF
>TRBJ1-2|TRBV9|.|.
TGTGCCAGCAGCGCAACCCCCAGGGGTGCGGATGGCTACACCTTC
CASSATPRGADGYTF
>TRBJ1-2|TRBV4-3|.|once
TGCGCCAGCAGCCTCACAGGGACCTATGGCTACACCTTC
CASSLTGTYGYTF
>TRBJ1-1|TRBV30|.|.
TGTGCCTGGAGTGTGGGCAGTTTGAACACTGAAGCTTTCTTT
CAWSVGSLNTEAFF
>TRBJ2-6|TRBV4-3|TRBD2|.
TGCGCCAGCAGCCAAGAGCGGGGGGGCTCTGGGGCCAACGTCCTGACTTTC
CASSQERGGSGANVLTF
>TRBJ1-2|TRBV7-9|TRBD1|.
TGTGCCAGCAGCCCCGGGACAGGGATCTTTAACTATGGCTACACCTTC
CASSPGTGIFNYGYTF
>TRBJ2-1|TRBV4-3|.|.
TGCGCCAGCAGCCAAGAGGCGGGCATGGGGTACAATGAGCAGTTCTTC
CASSQEAGMGYNEQFF
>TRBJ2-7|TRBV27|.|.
TGTGCCAGCAAGGGGGGGGAGGGGCCCTCCTACGAGCAGTACTTC
CASKGGEGPSYEQYF
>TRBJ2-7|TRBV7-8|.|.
TGTGCCAGCAGCCCTGTGACAGGTCTCGAGCAGTACTTC
CASSPVTGLEQYF
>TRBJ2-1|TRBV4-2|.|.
TGTGCCAGCAGCCAAGTAGGGGGACTAATCAACCTCTACAATGAGCAGTTCTTC
CASSQVGGLINLYNEQFF
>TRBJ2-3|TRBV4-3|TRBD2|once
TGCGCCAGCAGCCAAGGAGGAGCGGGGGCCCGAGATACGCAGTATTTT
CASSQGGAGARDTQYF
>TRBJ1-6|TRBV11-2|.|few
TGTGCCAGCAGCTTAGTCAGGGGCAATAATTCACCCCTCCACTTT
CASSLVRGNNSPLHF
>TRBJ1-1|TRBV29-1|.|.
TGCAGCGGTCTAGGGTCGGGAGAAGCTTTCTTT
CSGLGSGEAFF
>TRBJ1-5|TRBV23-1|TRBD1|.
TGCGCCAGCAGTCAAAGGGGACAGGGGTGCCATCAGCCCCAGCATTTT
CASSQRGQGCHQPQHF
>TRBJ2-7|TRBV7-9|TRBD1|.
TGTGCCAGCAGCCGGGACAGGGAGCCTTTGGGGGAGCAGTACTTC
CASSRDREPLGEQYF
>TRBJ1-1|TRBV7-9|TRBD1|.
TGTGCCAGCAGCCCAAACCGGGACAGGGTAGTTTCCGGCGGTGAAGCTTTCTTT
CASSPNRDRVVSGGEAFF
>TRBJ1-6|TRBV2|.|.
TGTGCCAGCAGTGAACAGGGCAGTTCTAATTCACCCCTCCACTTT
CASSEQGSSNSPLHF
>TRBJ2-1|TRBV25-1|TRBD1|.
TGTGCCAGCAGCAAACAGGGGGGCAATGAGCAGTTCTTC
CASSKQGGNEQFF
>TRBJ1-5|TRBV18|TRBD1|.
TGTGCCAGCTCACCAATGGGACAGGGGCAGCCCCAGCATTTT
CASSPMGQGQPQHF
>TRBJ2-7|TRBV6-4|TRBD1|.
TGTGCCGGGACAGGGAAGGACTACGAGCAGTACTTC
CAGTGKDYEQYF
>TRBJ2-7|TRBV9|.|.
TGTGCCAGCAGCGTCGGTATGAGACAGGGAGGCTCCTACGAGCAGTACTTC
CASSVGMRQGGSYEQYF
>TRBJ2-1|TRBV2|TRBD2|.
TGTGCCAGCAGGGACCCTAGCGGGGGGCTTGGTGAGCAGTTCTTC
CASRDPSGGLGEQFF